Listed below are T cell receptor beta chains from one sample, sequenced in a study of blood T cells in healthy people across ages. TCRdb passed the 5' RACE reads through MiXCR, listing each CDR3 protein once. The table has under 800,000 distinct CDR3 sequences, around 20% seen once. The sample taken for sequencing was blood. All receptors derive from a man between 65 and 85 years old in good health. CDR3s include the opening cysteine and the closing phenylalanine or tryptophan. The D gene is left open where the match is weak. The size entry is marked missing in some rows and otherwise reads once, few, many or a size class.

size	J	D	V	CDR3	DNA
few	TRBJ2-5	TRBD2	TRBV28	CASSMPGTREETQYF	TGTGCCAGCAGTATGCCCGGGACTAGGGAAGAGACCCAGTACTTC
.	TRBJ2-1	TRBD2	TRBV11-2	CASSLEGRVYNEQFF	TGTGCCAGCAGCTTAGAGGGGAGGGTGTACAATGAGCAGTTCTTC
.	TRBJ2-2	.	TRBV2	CASRREINTGELFF	TGTGCCAGCCGACGGGAAATCAACACCGGGGAGCTGTTTTTT
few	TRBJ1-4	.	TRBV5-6	CASSLLTAGGEKLFF	TGTGCCAGCAGCTTGTTAACCGCCGGGGGTGAAAAACTGTTTTTT
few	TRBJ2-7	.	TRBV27	CASSFLAPTYEQYF	TGTGCCAGCAGTTTTTTGGCGCCTACCTACGAGCAGTACTTC
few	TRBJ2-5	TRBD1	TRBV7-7	CASSFDRGETQYF	TGTGCTAGCAGCTTCGACAGGGGTGAGACCCAGTACTTC
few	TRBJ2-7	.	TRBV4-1	CASSQATGFSYEQYF	TGCGCCAGCAGCCAAGCAACGGGTTTCTCCTACGAGCAGTACTTC
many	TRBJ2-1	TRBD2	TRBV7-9	CASSGSLAGGTYNEQFF	TGTGCCAGCAGCGGGTCCCTAGCGGGAGGGACCTACAATGAGCAGTTCTTC
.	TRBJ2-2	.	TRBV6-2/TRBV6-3	CASKVGGNTGELFF	TGTGCCAGCAAGGTCGGCGGGAACACCGGGGAGCTGTTTTTT
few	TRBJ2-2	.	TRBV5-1	CASSLEVTGELFF	TGCGCCAGCAGCTTGGAGGTCACCGGGGAGCTGTTTTTT
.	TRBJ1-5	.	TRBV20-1	CSTSRGSDQPQHF	TGCAGTACCTCAAGGGGATCAGATCAGCCCCAGCATTTT
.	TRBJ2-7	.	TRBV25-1	CASSEDGAEIYEQYF	TGTGCCAGCAGTGAAGACGGGGCCGAAATTTACGAGCAGTACTTC
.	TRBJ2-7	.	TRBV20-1	CSASLTVYEQYF	TGCAGTGCTTCCCTGACGGTATACGAGCAGTACTTC
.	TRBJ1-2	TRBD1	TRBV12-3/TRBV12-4	CASSLLDRVYGYTF	TGTGCCAGCAGTTTATTGGACAGGGTCTATGGCTACACCTTC
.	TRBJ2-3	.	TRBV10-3	CAISERADTQYF	TGTGCCATCAGTGAGCGTGCAGATACGCAGTATTTT
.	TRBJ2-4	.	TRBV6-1	CASSNPGQSNIQYF	TGTGCCAGCAGTAACCCCGGACAGTCAAACATTCAGTACTTC
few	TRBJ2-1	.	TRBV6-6	CASSYNDNEQFF	TGTGCCAGCAGTTATAATGACAATGAGCAGTTCTTC
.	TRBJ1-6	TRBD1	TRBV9	CASSGQGGNSPLHF	TGTGCCAGCAGCGGACAGGGGGGGAATTCACCCCTCCACTTT
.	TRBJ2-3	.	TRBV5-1	CASSLGQGKDTRYF	TGCGCCAGTAGCTTAGGGCAGGGTAAAGATACGCGGTATTTT
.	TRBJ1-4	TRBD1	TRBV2	CASSLDRAANEKLFF	TGTGCCAGCAGCCTTGACAGGGCAGCTAATGAAAAACTGTTTTTT
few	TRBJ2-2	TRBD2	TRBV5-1	CASSELAGNTGEPFF	TGCGCCAGCAGCGAACTAGCGGGTAACACCGGGGAGCCGTTTTTT
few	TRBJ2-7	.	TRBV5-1	CASRETVAYEQCF	TGCGCCAGCAGGGAGACAGTAGCCTACGAGCAGTGCTTC
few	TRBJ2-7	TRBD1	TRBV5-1	CASSLGPRDRGSYEQYF	TGCGCCAGCAGCTTGGGGCCCCGGGACAGGGGGTCCTACGAGCAGTACTTC
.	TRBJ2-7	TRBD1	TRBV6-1	CASSTTTGGYFYEQYF	TGTGCCAGCAGTACCACGACAGGGGGTTATTTCTACGAGCAGTACTTC